This TCR beta chain is from a study of T cells in Graves' hyperthyroidism and ophthalmopathy. With respect to this clonotype: A much larger clone lies one base from this, so it may be a read error.

The germline V and J ends were trimmed by 4 bases and 0 bases, with 16 bases remaining between them. The germline V gene encodes CDR1 MNHEY and CDR2 SVGAGI. This CDR3 comprises 16 residues. Using RNA transcripts as the source, TCR beta CDR3 regions were amplified. Initially, a first-round RT-PCR of the TCR CDR3 employed the HTBI primer set. TCRdb reanalysed the multiplex PCR reads using MiXCR and keeps one entry per CDR3 protein. The sample lists 620,000 or so distinct CDR3 sequences; roughly 15% were seen once. The clonotype originates from a woman aged 50 to 60 with Graves' ophthalmopathy. The genes are TRBV6-5 and TRBJ2-7; D call uncertain. Input material: blood. The CDR3 bases are TGTGCCAGCAGTTCCCCCGTCGCCGGGCTCTCCTACGAGCAGTACTTC. Its protein product is CASSSPVAGLSYEQYF.